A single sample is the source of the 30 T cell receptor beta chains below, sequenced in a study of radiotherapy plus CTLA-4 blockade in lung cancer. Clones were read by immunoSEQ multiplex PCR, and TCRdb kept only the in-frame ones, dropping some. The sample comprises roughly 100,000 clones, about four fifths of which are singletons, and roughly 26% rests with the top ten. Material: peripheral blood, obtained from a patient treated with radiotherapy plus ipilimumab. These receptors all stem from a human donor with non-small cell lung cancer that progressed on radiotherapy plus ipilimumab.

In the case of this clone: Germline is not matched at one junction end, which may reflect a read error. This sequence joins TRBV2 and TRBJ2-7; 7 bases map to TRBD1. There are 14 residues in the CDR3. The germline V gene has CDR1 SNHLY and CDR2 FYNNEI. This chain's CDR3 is CASSETGPTYEQCF. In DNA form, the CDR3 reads TGTGCCAGCAGTGAGACAGGGCCAACCTACGAGCAGTGCTTC.

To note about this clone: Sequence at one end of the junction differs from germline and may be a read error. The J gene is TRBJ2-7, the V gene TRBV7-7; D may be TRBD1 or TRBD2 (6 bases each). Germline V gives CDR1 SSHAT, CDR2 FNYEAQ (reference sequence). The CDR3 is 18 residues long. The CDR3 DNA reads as TGTGCTAGCAGCTTAGATTACCTTCGGGGGCCCATTCCATACGAGCAGTACTTC. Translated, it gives CASSLDYLRGPIPYEQYF.

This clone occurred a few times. CDR3: CASGDAYGYTF. As DNA, the CDR3 is TGTGCCAGCGGGGACGCCTATGGCTACACCTTC. The chain carries TRBV9 and TRBJ1-2; D possibly corresponds to TRBD1 (5 bases). In germline, CDR1 is SGDLS, CDR2 YYNGEE. The CDR3 spans 11 residues. With 7 bases removed from V and 4 bases from J, the gap between germline ends came to 8 bases.

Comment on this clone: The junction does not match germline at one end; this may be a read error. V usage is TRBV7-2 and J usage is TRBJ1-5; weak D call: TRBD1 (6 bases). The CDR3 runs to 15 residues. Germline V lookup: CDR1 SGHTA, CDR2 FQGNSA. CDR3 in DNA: TGTGCCAGCAGCTTAGTGGCCAACGCCCCAGGGGATGGGGATTTT. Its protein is CASSLVANAPGDGDF.

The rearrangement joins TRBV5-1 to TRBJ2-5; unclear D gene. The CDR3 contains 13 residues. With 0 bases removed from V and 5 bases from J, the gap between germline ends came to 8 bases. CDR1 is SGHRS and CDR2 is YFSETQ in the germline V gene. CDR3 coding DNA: TGCGCCAGCAGCTTGGGGGGTCAGGAGACCCAGTACTTC. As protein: CASSLGGQETQYF. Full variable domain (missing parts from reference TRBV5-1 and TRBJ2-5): KAGVTQTPRYLIKTRGQQVTLSCSPISGHRSVSWYQQTPGQGLQFLFEYFSETQRNKGNFPGRFSGRQFSNSRSEMNVSTLELGDSALYLCASSLGGQETQYFGPGTRLLVL.

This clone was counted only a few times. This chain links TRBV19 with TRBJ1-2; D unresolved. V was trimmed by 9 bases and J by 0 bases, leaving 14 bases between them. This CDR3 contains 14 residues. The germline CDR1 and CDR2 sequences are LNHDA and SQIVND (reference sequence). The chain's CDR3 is CASHFGNTNYGYTF. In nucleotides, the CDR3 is TGTGCCAGCCATTTTGGCAACACTAACTATGGCTACACCTTC.

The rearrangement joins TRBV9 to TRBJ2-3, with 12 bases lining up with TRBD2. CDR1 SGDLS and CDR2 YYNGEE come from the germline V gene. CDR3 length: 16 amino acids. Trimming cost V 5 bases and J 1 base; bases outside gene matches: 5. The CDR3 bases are TGTGCCAGCAGGTCACTAGCGGGAGGTGGCACAGATACGCAGTATTTT. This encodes CASRSLAGGGTDTQYF.

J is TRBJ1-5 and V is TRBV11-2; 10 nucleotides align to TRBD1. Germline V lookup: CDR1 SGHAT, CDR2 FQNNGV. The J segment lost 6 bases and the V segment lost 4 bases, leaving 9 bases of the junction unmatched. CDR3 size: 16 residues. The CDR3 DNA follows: TGTGCCAGCAGCTCCACCGGGACAGGGGATCGTCAGCCCCAGCATTTT. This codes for CASSSTGTGDRQPQHF.

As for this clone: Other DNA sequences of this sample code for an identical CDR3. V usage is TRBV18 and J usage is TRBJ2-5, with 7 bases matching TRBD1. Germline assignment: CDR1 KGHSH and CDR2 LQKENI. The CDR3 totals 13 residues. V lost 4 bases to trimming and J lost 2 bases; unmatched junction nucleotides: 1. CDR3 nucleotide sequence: TGTGCCAGCTCACGGGGACAGCAAGAGACCCAGTACTTC. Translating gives CASSRGQQETQYF.

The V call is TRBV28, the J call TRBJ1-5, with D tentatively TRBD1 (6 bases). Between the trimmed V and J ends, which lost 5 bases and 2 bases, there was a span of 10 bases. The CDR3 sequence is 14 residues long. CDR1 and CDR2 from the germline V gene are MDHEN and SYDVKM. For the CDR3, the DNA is TGTGCCAGCAGTCACAGGGTTGGCAATCAGCCCCAGCATTTT. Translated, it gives CASSHRVGNQPQHF.

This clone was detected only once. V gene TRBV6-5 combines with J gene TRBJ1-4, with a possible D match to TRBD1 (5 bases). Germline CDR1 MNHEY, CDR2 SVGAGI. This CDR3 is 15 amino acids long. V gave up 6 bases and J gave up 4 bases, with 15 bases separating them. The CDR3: CASSRNPQGNEKLFF. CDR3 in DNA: TGTGCCAGCAGCCGAAACCCCCAGGGTAATGAAAAACTGTTTTTT.

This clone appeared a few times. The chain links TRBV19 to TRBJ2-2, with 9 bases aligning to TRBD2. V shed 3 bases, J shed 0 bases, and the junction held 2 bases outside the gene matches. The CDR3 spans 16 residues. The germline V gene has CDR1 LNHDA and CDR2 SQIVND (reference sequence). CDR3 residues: CASSMIAGANTGELFF. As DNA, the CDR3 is TGTGCCAGTAGTATGATAGCGGGAGCGAACACCGGGGAGCTGTTTTTT.

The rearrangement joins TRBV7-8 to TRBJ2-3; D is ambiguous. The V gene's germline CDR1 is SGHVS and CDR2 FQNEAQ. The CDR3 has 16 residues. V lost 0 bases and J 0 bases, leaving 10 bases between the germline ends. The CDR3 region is CASSLAGSLSTDTQYF. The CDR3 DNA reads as TGTGCCAGCAGCTTAGCCGGTAGCCTGAGCACAGATACGCAGTATTTT.

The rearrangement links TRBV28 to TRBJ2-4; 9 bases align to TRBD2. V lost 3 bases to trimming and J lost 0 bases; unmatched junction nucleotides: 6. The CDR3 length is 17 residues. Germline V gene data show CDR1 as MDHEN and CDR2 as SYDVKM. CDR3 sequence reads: CASSFTGLALAKNIQYF. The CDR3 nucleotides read TGTGCCAGCAGTTTCACGGGACTAGCTCTAGCCAAAAACATTCAGTACTTC.

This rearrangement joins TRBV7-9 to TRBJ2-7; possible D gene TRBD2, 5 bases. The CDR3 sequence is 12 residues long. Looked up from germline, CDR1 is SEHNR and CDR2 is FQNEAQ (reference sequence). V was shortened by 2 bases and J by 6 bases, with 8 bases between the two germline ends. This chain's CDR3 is CASSLPAGEQYF. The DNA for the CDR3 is TGTGCCAGCAGCTTACCGGCGGGCGAGCAGTACTTC.

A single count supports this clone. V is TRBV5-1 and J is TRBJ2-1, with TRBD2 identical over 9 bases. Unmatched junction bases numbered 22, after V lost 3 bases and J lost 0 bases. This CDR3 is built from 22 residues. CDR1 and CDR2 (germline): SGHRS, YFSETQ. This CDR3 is CASSSALSFRTSVNSSYNEQFF. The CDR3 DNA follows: TGCGCCAGCAGCTCGGCATTGAGTTTTAGGACTAGCGTAAACAGCTCCTACAATGAGCAGTTCTTC.

The CDR3 sequence: CASRTTGLAYEQYF. In nucleotides, the CDR3 is TGTGCCAGCAGAACAACGGGACTAGCGTACGAGCAGTACTTC. This chain uses TRBV28 with TRBJ2-7, with 10 bases identical to TRBD2. In germline, CDR1 is MDHEN, CDR2 SYDVKM. The CDR3 consists of 14 residues. V shed 6 bases, J shed 4 bases, and the junction held 6 bases outside the gene matches.

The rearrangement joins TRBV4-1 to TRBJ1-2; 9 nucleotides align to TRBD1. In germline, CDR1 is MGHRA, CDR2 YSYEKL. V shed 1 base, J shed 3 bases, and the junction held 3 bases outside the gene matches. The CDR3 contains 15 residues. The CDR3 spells CASSQGRQGDYGYTF. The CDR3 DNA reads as TGCGCCAGCAGCCAAGGCAGACAGGGGGACTATGGCTACACCTTC.

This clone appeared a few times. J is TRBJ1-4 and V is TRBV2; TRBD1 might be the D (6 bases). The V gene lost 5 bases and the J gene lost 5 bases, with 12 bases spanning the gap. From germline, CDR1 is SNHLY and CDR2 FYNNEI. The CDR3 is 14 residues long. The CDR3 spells CASSLGQRNEKLFF. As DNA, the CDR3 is TGTGCCAGCAGTCTTGGACAGCGGAATGAAAAACTGTTTTTT.

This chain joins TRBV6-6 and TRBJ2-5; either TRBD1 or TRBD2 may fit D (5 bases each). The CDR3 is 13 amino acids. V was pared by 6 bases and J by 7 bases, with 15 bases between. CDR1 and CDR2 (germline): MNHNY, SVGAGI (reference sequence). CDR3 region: CASRGPTSPTQYF. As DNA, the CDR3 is TGTGCCAGCAGGGGACCTACTAGTCCGACCCAGTACTTC.

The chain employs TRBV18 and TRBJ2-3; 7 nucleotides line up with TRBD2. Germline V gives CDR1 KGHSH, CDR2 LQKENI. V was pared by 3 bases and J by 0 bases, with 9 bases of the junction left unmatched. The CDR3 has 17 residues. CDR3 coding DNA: TGTGCCAGCTCACCCCCAGGGACGGGAGGTAGCACAGATACGCAGTATTTT. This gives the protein CASSPPGTGGSTDTQYF.

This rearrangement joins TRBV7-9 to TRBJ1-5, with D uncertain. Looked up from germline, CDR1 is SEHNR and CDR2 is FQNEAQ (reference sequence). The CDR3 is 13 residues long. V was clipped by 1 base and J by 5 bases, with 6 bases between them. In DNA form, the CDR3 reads TGTGCCAGCAGCTTAGACAGTTATCAGCCCCAGCATTTT. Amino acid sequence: CASSLDSYQPQHF.

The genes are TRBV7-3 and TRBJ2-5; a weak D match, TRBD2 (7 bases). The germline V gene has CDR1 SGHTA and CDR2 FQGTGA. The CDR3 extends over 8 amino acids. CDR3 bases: TGTGCGAGAGGGGGGGAGTACTTC. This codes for CARGGEYF.

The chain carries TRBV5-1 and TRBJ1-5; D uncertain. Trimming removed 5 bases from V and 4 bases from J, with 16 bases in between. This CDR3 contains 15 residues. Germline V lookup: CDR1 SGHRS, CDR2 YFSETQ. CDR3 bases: TGCGCCAGCAGAAAGGAGGCAGTAGCGAATCAGCCCCAGCATTTT. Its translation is CASRKEAVANQPQHF.

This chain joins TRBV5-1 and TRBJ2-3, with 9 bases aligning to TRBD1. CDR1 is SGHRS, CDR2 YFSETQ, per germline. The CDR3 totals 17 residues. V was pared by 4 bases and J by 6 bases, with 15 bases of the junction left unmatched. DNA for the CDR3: TGCGCCAGCAGCCCCGAGCCGGGACAGGGCCTTCGGGATACGCAGTATTTT. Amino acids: CASSPEPGQGLRDTQYF.

CDR3 coding DNA: TGCGCCAGCAGCTCGCTTCCAGGGACAGGGGCCAATGAGCAGTTCTTC. Translating it yields CASSSLPGTGANEQFF. V is TRBV5-1 and J is TRBJ2-1; 10 nucleotides match TRBD1. V shed 3 bases and J 6 bases; nucleotides not matched to a gene: 9. The CDR3 is 16 residues long. CDR1 and CDR2 (germline): SGHRS, YFSETQ.

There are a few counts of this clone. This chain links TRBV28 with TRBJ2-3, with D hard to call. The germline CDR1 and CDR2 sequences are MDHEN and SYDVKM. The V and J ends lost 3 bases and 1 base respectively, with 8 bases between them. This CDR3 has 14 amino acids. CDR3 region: CASSFLSGTDTQYF. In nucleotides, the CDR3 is TGTGCCAGCAGTTTCCTATCTGGCACAGATACGCAGTATTTT.

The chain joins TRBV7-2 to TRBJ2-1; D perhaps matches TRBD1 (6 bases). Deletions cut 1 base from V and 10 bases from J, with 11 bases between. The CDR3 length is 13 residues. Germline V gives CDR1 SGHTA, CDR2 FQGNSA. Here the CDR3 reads CASSLVGAREQFF. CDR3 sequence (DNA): TGTGCCAGCAGCTTAGTGGGGGCGCGGGAGCAGTTCTTC.

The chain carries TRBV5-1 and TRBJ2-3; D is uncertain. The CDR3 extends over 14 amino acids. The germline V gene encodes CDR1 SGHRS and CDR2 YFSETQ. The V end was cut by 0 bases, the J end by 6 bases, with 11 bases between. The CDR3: CASSLEAFIDTQYF. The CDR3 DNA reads TGCGCCAGCAGCTTGGAAGCTTTCATCGATACGCAGTATTTT.

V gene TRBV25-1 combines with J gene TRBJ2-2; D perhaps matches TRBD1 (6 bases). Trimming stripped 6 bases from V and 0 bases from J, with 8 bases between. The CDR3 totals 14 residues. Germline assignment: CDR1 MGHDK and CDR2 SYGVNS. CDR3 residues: CASRDRANTGELFF. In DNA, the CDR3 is TGTGCCAGCAGGGACAGAGCGAACACCGGGGAGCTGTTTTTT.